The clone carrying this T cell receptor beta chain was observed a handful of times. What it binds is not known. These data are taken from a study of cytomegalovirus exposure and HLA in healthy donors. Study conclusions and caveats: Sequencing artifact likely explains a cluster of highly shared sequence variants.

The PCR made use of 60 Vbeta and 13 Jbeta primers. Using immunoSEQ multiplex PCR, the repertoire was profiled, and TCRdb retains in-frame clones only, with some absent. Of under 200,000 clones in the sample, about 64% are singletons; the top ten hold less than 1.5%. Material for sequencing was PBMCs. The source is a man aged 45 to 65 in good health and CMV-seronegative.

CDR3 bases: TGTGCCAGCAGCTCGGGACTGGCGGGGTTTGAGACCCAGTACTTC. Its translation: CASSSGLAGFETQYF. V and J are TRBV7-2 and TRBJ2-5; D might be TRBD2 (6 bases). V was shortened by 4 bases and J by 5 bases, with 17 bases between the two germline ends. Germline-derived CDR1 and CDR2 are SGHTA and FQGNSA. This CDR3 has 15 residues.